These 25 T cell receptor beta chains share one sample of origin, sequenced in a study of CDR3 diversity in severe acne. TCRdb reanalysed the PCR reads using MiXCR and keeps one entry per CDR3 protein. The repertoire holds approximately 80,000 distinct CDR3 sequences, 45% to 60% seen once, with 13% to 15% in the top ten. Sequencing input: blood. The receptors shown here come from a male donor in good health, without acne.

For the CDR3, the DNA is TGTGCCAGCAGGCAGGGAAGAACTGAAGCTTTCTTT. It translates to CASRQGRTEAFF. The V call is TRBV6-6, the J call TRBJ1-1, with a weak D call TRBD1 (5 bases). The CDR3 covers 12 residues. V was shortened by 6 bases and J by 5 bases, with 10 bases between the two germline ends. The germline CDR1 and CDR2 sequences are MNHNY and SVGAGI (reference sequence).

This clonotype has at least ten counts. This chain links TRBV27 with TRBJ2-1; 10 positions agree with TRBD2. Germline values: CDR1 MNHEY, CDR2 SMNVEV (reference sequence). V gave up 2 bases and J gave up 8 bases; unmatched junction bases: 12. CDR3 length equals 17 residues. CDR3 DNA: TGTGCCAGCAGTTTAACCATCAGCGGGGGGGCCAGGGATGAGCAGTTCTTC. It encodes CASSLTISGGARDEQFF.

This clonotype turned up a few times. A single base separates this from a much larger clone, so it may be a read error. This chain links TRBV7-2 with TRBJ1-1; D unresolved. The CDR3 is 12 amino acids. V dropped 4 bases and J dropped 11 bases, with 14 bases sitting between them. In germline, CDR1 is SGHTA, CDR2 FQGNSA. The CDR3 bases are TGTGCCAGCAGCTCGCTCTGGGTGGGGGCTTTCTTT. This encodes CASSSLWVGAFF. Full variable domain (outside the CDR3, taken from reference TRBV7-2 and TRBJ1-1): GAGVSQSPSNKVTEKGKDVELRCDPISGHTALYWYRQSLGQGLEFLIYFQGNSAPDKSGLPSDRFSAERTGGSVSTLTIQRTQQEDSAVYLCASSSLWVGAFFGQGTRLTVV.

There are many counts of this clonotype. The chain uses TRBV28 and TRBJ2-5, with 11 bases identical to TRBD1. Per germline, CDR1 MDHEN and CDR2 SYDVKM. The CDR3 is 16 residues long. Unmatched junction bases numbered 14, after V lost 5 bases and J lost 9 bases. The CDR3 DNA reads TGTGCCAGCAGTACCCGGGACAGGGGGGGAAAAATGGCCCAGTACTTC. Translating it yields CASSTRDRGGKMAQYF.

This clonotype was seen only a few times. J is TRBJ2-7 and V is TRBV7-2; no reliable D call. The CDR3 is 15 amino acids. V lost 2 bases to trimming and J lost 0 bases, with 11 bases between them. From germline, CDR1 is SGHTA and CDR2 FQGNSA. The CDR3, as DNA: TGTGCCAGCAGCTTACGCGTCGAGGTCTCCTACGAGCAGTACTTC. Its protein is CASSLRVEVSYEQYF.

This clonotype occurred many times. J is TRBJ2-2 and V is TRBV7-8; the D gene is possibly TRBD2 (6 bases). The germline V gene encodes CDR1 SGHVS and CDR2 FQNEAQ. V was cut by 5 bases and J by 0 bases, with 13 bases left in between. The CDR3 covers 16 residues. DNA for the CDR3: TGTGCCAGCAGCCACCGACTAGGGGCGAACACCGGGGAGCTGTTTTTT. Translated, it gives CASSHRLGANTGELFF. The whole variable domain, filled in from reference TRBV7-8 and TRBJ2-2, reads GAGVSQSPRYKVAKRGQDVALRCDPISGHVSLFWYQQALGQGPEFLTYFQNEAQLDKSGLPSDRFFAERPEGSVSTLKIQRTQQEDSAVYLCASSHRLGANTGELFFGEGSRLTVL.

This clonotype was found many times. The V and J genes are TRBV24-1 and TRBJ1-5, with 7 bases fitting TRBD1. This CDR3 region has 13 residues. V shed 3 bases and J 9 bases; nucleotides not matched to a gene: 4. The germline gives CDR1 KGHDR, CDR2 SFDVKD. CDR3 protein: CATSDGDSRPQHF. Written as DNA, the CDR3 is TGTGCCACCAGTGATGGGGACAGTCGGCCCCAGCATTTT.

V usage is TRBV2 and J usage is TRBJ1-5; possible D gene TRBD1, 6 bases. Germline V gene lookup returns CDR1 SNHLY and CDR2 FYNNEI. The CDR3 covers 13 residues. Trimming removed 7 bases from V and 9 bases from J, with 16 bases in between. CDR3 protein: CASTYGGGGPQHF. CDR3 in DNA: TGTGCCAGCACATACGGGGGCGGGGGGCCCCAGCATTTT.

Many counts were recorded for this clonotype. The J gene is TRBJ2-4, the V gene TRBV29-1; maybe TRBD2 (6 bases). Per the germline V gene, CDR1 is SQVTM and CDR2 is ANQGSEA. CDR3 length: 11 amino acids. V was shortened by 7 bases and J by 6 bases, with 10 bases between the two germline ends. CDR3 loop: CSGEVLNIQYF. Here the CDR3 DNA reads TGCAGCGGGGAGGTTTTAAACATTCAGTACTTC.

The chain uses TRBV10-3 and TRBJ2-2; 9 bases match TRBD1. Trimming took 6 bases from V and 7 from J; bases not matched to a gene: 6. CDR1 is ENHRY, CDR2 SYGVKD, per germline. CDR3 size: 14 residues. This CDR3 reads CAIRPGQGGGELFF. The CDR3 nucleotides are TGTGCCATCAGGCCGGGACAGGGAGGCGGGGAGCTGTTTTTT.

Comment on this clonotype: Germline and junction disagree at one end, which may indicate a read error. The chain has TRBV5-5 and TRBJ2-7, with D perhaps TRBD1 (6 bases). The length of the CDR3 is 13 residues. Germline V gene sequence: CDR1 SGHKS, CDR2 YYEKEE (reference sequence). CDR3 region: CASRPADRPEQCF. The CDR3 coding sequence is TGTGCCAGCAGACCTGCTGACAGGCCTGAGCAGTGCTTC.

As for this clonotype: A read error may account for a junction end that differs from germline. This chain joins TRBV24-1 and TRBJ2-1; 12 nucleotides align to TRBD2. Germline CDR1 and CDR2: KGHDR and SFDVKD. CDR3 length: 18 amino acids. The CDR3 DNA sequence: TGTGCCACCAGTGCTTTGCTAGCGGGAGGGCGAAATTACAATGAGCAGTTCTTC. Translation: CATSALLAGGRNYNEQFF.

The V gene is TRBV7-9, the J gene TRBJ1-4, with D possibly TRBD1 on 6 matching bases. Germline lookup yields CDR1 SEHNR and CDR2 FQNEAQ (reference sequence). Deletions cut 2 bases from V and 7 bases from J, with 11 bases between. The CDR3 is 14 residues long. CDR3 coding DNA: TGTGCCAGCAGCTTATCAGGGGAGATTGAAAAACTGTTTTTT. Residues: CASSLSGEIEKLFF.

This clonotype was picked up many times. The J gene is TRBJ2-1, the V gene TRBV14; the D is unclear. Germline CDR1 SGHDN, CDR2 FVKESK. There are 17 residues in the CDR3. V was trimmed by 0 bases and J by 3 bases, leaving 15 bases between them. The CDR3 sequence is CASSQDPMGSLYNEQFF. In DNA, the CDR3 is TGTGCCAGCAGCCAAGACCCGATGGGGTCCCTCTACAATGAGCAGTTCTTC.

On this clonotype: A read error may be the cause here, since a much bigger clone is one base away. Given the absence of the conserved phenylalanine or tryptophan at the CDR3 end, a read error is likely. V is TRBV5-6 and J is TRBJ2-5; D may be TRBD2 (5 bases). The CDR3 sequence is 13 residues long. Germline CDR1 reads SGHDT; CDR2 reads YYEEEE. Trimming took off 8 bases at V and 1 base at J, with 12 bases between the two ends. Here the CDR3 DNA reads TGTGCCAGTAGTATGGACTTCCAAGAGACCCAGTACTCC. This codes for CASSMDFQETQYS.

The DNA of the CDR3 is TGTGCCAGCAATCACTGGGGGACTGAAGCTTTCTTT. This sequence encodes CASNHWGTEAFF. The V call is TRBV6-6, the J call TRBJ1-1; the D gene is possibly TRBD1 (5 bases). The germline gives CDR1 MNHNY, CDR2 SVGAGI (reference sequence). This CDR3 is built from 12 residues. V lost 7 bases, J lost 5 bases, and 11 bases lay in between.

This clonotype was counted once. The rearrangement links TRBV19 to TRBJ1-1, with TRBD1 as a possible D gene (5 bases). V was shortened by 4 bases and J by 6 bases, with 15 bases between the two germline ends. This CDR3 contains 14 residues. Per germline, CDR1 LNHDA and CDR2 SQIVND (reference sequence). The chain's CDR3 is CASSRAGANAEAFF. CDR3 DNA sequence: TGTGCCAGTAGTAGGGCTGGGGCCAACGCTGAAGCTTTCTTT.

In its sample, this clonotype was seen a few times. This chain connects TRBV29-1 to TRBJ2-3, with D unclear. V gave up 7 bases and J gave up 0 bases, with 8 bases separating them. Germline V gene sequence: CDR1 SQVTM, CDR2 ANQGSEA. The CDR3 has 12 residues. The CDR3 loop is CSAVSSTDTQYF. The DNA of the CDR3 is TGCAGCGCCGTTAGTAGCACAGATACGCAGTATTTT.

The chain couples TRBV19 to TRBJ1-5; 10 positions agree with TRBD1. Germline CDR1 is LNHDA and CDR2 is SQIVND (reference sequence). The CDR3 sequence is 13 residues long. The trim removed 4 bases at V and 6 bases at J, leaving 0 bases unmatched. Written as DNA, the CDR3 is TGTGCCAGTAGTAGGGACAGGGGTCAGCCCCAGCATTTT. Amino acid sequence: CASSRDRGQPQHF.

The chain couples TRBV6-1 to TRBJ1-5, with D hard to call. Trimming left V 5 bases short and J 3 bases short, with 11 bases between. The CDR3 spans 14 residues. Germline loops: CDR1 MNHNS, CDR2 SASEGT. The CDR3 DNA is TGTGCCAGCAGTTACTGGAACACCAATCAGCCCCAGCATTTT. Its protein product is CASSYWNTNQPQHF.

A remark on this clonotype: One end of the junction fails to match germline, which may point to a read error. V and J are TRBV7-9 and TRBJ1-1, with 7 nucleotides matching TRBD1. Germline assignment: CDR1 SEHNR and CDR2 FQNEAQ (reference sequence). The CDR3 runs to 14 residues. CDR3 region: CTSSPRSDRERIFF. As DNA, the CDR3 is TGTACCAGCAGCCCTCGCAGCGACAGGGAGAGGATTTTCTTT.

Comments on this clonotype: It may be a read error: a sequence one base away is much more abundant. The chain has TRBV10-3 and TRBJ1-2, with 7 bases aligning to TRBD1. The CDR3 is 17 amino acids. CDR1 and CDR2 from the germline V gene are ENHRY and SYGVKD. CDR3 residues: CAIAGSYRGRFNYGYAF. CDR3 nucleotide sequence: TGTGCCATTGCGGGGAGTTACAGGGGAAGATTTAACTATGGCTACGCCTTC.

This clonotype was seen only a few times. Its ends do not fully match the called genes, so a read error is possible. This chain links TRBV10-3 with TRBJ2-7; D unresolved. The CDR3 is 11 residues long. Germline assignment: CDR1 ENHRY and CDR2 SYGVKD. The CDR3: CASSPQYEQYF. In DNA, the CDR3 is TGTGCCAGCAGTCCCCAGTACGAGCAGTACTTC.

The chain has TRBV13 and TRBJ1-2, with D tentatively TRBD1 (6 bases). V lost 3 bases, J lost 3 bases, and 14 bases lay in between. This CDR3 has 15 residues. The V gene's germline CDR1 is PRHDT and CDR2 FYEKMQ (reference sequence). The CDR3 is CASSFGTTTDYGYTF. The CDR3 DNA follows: TGTGCCAGCAGCTTCGGGACAACTACGGACTATGGCTACACCTTC.

V is TRBV7-2 and J is TRBJ1-2, with D possibly being TRBD1 (5 bases). Germline values: CDR1 SGHTA, CDR2 FQGNSA. The CDR3 contains 14 residues. V was trimmed by 5 bases and J by 4 bases, leaving 14 bases between them. This CDR3 reads CASSPTRGGYGYTF. In nucleotides, the CDR3 is TGTGCCAGCAGCCCGACTCGGGGGGGCTATGGCTACACCTTC.